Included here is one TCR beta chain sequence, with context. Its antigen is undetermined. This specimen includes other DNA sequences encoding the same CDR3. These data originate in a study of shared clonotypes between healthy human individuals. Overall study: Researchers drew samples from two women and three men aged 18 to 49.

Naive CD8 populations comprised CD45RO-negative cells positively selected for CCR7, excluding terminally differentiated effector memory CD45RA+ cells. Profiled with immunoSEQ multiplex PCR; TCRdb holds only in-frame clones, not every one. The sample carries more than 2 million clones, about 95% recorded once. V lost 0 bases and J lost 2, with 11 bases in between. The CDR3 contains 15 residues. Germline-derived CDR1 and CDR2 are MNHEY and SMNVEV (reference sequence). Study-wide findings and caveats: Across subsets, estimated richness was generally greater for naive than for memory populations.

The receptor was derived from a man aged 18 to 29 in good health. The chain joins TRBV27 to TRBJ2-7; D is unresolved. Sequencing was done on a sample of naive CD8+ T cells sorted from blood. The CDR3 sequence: CASSLSGGLTYEQYF. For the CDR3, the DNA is TGTGCCAGCAGTTTATCCGGTGGCCTTACCTACGAGCAGTACTTC.